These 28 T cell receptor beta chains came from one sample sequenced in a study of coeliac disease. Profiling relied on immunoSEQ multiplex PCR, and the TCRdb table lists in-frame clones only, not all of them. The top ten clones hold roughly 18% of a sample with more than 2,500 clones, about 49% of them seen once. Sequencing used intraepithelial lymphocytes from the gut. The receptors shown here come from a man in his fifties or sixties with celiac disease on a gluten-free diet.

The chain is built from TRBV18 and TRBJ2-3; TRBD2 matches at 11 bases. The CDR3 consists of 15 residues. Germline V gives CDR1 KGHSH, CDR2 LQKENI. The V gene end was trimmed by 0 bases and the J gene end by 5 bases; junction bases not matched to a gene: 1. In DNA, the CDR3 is TGTGCCAGCTCACCACCTGGGACTAGCGGAGATACGCAGTATTTT. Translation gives CASSPPGTSGDTQYF.

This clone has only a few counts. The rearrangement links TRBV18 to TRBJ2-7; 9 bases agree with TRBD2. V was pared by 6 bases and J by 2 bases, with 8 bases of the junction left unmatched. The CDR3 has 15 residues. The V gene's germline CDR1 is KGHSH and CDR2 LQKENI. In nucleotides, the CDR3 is TGTGCCAGCTCGAATAGCGGGAGAACCCCCTACGAGCAGTACTTC. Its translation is CASSNSGRTPYEQYF.

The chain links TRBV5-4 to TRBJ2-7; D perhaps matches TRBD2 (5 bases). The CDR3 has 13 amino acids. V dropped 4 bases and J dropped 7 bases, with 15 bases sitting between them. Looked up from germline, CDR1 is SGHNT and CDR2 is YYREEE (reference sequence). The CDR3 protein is CASSLHNSEEQYF. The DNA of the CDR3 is TGTGCCAGCAGCCTTCATAATAGCGAAGAGCAGTACTTC. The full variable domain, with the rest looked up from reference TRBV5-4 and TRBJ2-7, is ETGVTQSPTHLIKTRGQQVTLRCSSQSGHNTVSWYQQALGQGPQFIFQYYREEENGRGNFPPRFSGLQFPNYSSELNVNALELDDSALYLCASSLHNSEEQYFGPGTRLTVT.

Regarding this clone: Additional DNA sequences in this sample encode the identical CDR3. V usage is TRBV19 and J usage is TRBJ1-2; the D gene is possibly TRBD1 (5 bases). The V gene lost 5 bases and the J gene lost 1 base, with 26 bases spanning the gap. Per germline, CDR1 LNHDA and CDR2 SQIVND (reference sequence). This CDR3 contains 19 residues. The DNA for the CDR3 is TGTGCCAGTAGTGCGCCACAGGCCGCCACCCGCCCCGTTAACTATGGCTACACCTTC. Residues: CASSAPQAATRPVNYGYTF.

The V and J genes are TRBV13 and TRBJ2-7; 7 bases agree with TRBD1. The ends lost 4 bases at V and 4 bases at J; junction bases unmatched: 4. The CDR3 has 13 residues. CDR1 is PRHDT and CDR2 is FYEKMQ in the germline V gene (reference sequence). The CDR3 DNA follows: TGTGCCAGCAGCTCCCAGGACAGGTACGAGCAGTACTTC. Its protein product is CASSSQDRYEQYF.

The CDR3 bases are TGTGCCAGCAGTGAAGCTGGGGACAGTCGGAATGAGCAGTTCTTC. Translating gives CASSEAGDSRNEQFF. The chain combines TRBV6-1 with TRBJ2-1; TRBD1 matches 7 bases. CDR3 length: 15 residues. Germline V gene lookup returns CDR1 MNHNS and CDR2 SASEGT. V dropped 0 bases and J dropped 7; count of bases not matched to a gene: 6.

The CDR3 DNA follows: TGTGCCAGCAGCGCCAGGGTGAACACTGAAGCTTTCTTT. This translates into CASSARVNTEAFF. The gene calls are TRBV6-1 and TRBJ1-1; D is perhaps TRBD1 (5 bases). This CDR3 is 13 amino acids long. Germline CDR1 MNHNS, CDR2 SASEGT. Trimming pared 6 bases from V and 0 bases from J, leaving 8 bases between.

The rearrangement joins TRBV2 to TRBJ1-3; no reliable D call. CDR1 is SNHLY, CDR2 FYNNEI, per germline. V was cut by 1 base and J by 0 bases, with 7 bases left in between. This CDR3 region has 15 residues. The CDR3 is CASSEVRFSGNTIYF. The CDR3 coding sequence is TGTGCCAGCAGTGAAGTCAGGTTCTCTGGAAACACCATATATTTT.

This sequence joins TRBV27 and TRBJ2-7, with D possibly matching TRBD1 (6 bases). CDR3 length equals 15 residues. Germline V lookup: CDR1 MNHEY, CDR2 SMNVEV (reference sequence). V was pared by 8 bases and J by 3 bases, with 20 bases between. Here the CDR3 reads CASFLLTGRGYEQYF. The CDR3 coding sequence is TGTGCCAGCTTTCTGCTGACAGGTCGGGGCTACGAGCAGTACTTC.

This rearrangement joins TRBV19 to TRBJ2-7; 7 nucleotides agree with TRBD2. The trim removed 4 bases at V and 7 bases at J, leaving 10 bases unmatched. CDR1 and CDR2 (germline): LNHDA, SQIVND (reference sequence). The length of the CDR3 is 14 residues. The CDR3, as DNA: TGTGCCAGTAGTACTAGCGGTTGGATGGATGAGCAGTACTTC. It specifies CASSTSGWMDEQYF.

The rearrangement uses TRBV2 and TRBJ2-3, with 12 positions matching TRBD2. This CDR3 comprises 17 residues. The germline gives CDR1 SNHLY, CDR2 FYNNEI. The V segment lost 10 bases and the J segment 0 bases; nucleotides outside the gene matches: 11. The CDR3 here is CATTRLAGVGSTDTQYF. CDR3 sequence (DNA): TGTGCCACGACCCGACTAGCGGGAGTAGGCAGCACAGATACGCAGTATTTT.

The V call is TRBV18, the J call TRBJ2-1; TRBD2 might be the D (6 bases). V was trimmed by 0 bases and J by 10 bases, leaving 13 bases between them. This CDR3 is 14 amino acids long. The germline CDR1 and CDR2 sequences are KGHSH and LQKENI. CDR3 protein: CASSPPGRGGEQFF. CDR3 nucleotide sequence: TGTGCCAGCTCACCACCGGGGCGGGGAGGCGAGCAGTTCTTC.

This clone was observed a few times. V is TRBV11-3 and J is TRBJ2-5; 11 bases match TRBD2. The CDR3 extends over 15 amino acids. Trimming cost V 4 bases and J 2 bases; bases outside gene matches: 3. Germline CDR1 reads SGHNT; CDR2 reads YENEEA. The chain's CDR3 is CASSSRLAGQETQYF. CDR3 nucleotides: TGTGCCAGCAGCTCCAGACTAGCGGGGCAAGAGACCCAGTACTTC.

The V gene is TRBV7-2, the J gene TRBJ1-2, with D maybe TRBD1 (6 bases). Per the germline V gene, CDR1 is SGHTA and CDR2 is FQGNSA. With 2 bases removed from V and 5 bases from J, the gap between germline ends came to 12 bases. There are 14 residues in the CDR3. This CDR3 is CASSLYPTGYGYTF. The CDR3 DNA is TGTGCCAGCAGCTTATACCCTACAGGGTATGGCTACACCTTC.

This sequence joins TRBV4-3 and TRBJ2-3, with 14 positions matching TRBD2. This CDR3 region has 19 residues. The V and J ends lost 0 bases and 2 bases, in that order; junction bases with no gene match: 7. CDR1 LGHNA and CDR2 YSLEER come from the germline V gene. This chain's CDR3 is CASSQDRGLAGAVTDTQYF. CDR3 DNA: TGCGCCAGCAGCCAAGATAGGGGACTAGCGGGAGCTGTCACAGATACGCAGTATTTT.

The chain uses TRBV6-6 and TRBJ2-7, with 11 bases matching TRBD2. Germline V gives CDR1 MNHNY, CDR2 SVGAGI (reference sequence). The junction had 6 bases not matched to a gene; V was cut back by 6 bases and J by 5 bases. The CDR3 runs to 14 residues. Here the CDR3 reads CASSKLAGVDEQYF. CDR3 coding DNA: TGTGCCAGCAGCAAACTAGCGGGAGTCGACGAGCAGTACTTC.

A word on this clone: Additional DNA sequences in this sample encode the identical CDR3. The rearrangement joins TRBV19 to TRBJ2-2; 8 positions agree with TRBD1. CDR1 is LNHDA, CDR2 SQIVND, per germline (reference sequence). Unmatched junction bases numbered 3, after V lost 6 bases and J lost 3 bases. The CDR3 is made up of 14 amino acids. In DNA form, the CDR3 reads TGTGCCAGTAGATTGGACAGGGACACCGGGGAGCTGTTTTTT. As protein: CASRLDRDTGELFF.

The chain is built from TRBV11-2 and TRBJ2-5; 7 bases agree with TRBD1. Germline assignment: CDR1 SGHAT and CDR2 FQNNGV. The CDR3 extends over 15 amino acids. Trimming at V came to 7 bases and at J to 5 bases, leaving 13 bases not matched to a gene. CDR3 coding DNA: TGTGCCAGCACCCGCGACAGGGACGGGTGGGAGACCCAGTACTTC. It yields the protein CASTRDRDGWETQYF.

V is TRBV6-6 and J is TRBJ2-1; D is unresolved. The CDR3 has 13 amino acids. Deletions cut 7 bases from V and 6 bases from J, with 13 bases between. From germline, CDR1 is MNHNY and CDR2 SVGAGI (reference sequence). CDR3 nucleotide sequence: TGTGCCAGCACCACGGCCGCTAGCAATGAGCAGTTCTTC. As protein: CASTTAASNEQFF.

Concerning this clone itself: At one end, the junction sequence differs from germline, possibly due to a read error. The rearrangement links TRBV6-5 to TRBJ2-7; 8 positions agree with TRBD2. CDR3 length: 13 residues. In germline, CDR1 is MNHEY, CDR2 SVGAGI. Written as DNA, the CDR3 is TGTGCCTGCAGCCTAGCGGGCTCCTACGAGCAGTACTTC. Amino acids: CACSLAGSYEQYF.

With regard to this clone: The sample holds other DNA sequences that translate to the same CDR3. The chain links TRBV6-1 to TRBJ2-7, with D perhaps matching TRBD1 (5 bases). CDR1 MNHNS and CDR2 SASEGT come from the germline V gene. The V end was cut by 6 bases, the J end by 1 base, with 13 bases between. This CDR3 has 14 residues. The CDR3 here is CASSLQGASYEQYF. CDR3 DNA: TGTGCCAGCAGCCTTCAGGGTGCTTCCTACGAGCAGTACTTC.

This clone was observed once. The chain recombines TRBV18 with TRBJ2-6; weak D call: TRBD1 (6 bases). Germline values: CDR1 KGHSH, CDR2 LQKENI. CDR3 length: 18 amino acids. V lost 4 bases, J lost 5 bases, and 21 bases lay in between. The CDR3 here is CASSQPRDIYNRANVLTF. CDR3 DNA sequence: TGTGCCAGCTCACAACCCCGGGACATTTACAATCGGGCCAACGTCCTGACTTTC.

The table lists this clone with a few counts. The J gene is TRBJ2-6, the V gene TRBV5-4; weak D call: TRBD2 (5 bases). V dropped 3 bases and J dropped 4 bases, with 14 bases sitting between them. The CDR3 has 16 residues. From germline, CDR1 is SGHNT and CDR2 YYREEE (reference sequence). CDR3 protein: CASSSVGSRGANVLTF. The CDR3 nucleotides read TGTGCCAGCAGCTCGGTTGGGAGCCGAGGGGCCAACGTCCTGACTTTC.

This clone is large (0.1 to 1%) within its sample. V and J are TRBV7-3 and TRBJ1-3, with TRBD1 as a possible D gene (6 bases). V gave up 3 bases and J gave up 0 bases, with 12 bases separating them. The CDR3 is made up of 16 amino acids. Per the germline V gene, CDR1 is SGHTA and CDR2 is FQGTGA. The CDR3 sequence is CASSLTTGSSGNTIYF. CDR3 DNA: TGTGCCAGCAGCTTGACCACAGGGAGCTCTGGAAACACCATATATTTT. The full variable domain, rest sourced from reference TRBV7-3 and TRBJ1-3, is GAGVSQTPSNKVTEKGKYVELRCDPISGHTALYWYRQSLGQGPEFLIYFQGTGAADDSGLPNDRFFAVRPEGSVSTLKIQRTERGDSAVYLCASSLTTGSSGNTIYFGEGSWLTVV.

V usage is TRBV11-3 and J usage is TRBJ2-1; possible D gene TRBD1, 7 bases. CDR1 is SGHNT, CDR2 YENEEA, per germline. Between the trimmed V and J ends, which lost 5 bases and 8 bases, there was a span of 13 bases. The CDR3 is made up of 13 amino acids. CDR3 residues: CASSKTGRHEQFF. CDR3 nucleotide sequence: TGTGCCAGCAGCAAGACAGGGAGGCATGAGCAGTTCTTC.

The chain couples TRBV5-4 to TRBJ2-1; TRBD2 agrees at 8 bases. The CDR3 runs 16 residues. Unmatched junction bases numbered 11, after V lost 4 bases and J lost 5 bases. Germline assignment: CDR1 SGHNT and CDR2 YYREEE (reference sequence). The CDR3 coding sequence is TGTGCCAGCAGCAGAGCCGCTAGCGGGTTCAACAATGAGCAGTTCTTC. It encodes CASSRAASGFNNEQFF.

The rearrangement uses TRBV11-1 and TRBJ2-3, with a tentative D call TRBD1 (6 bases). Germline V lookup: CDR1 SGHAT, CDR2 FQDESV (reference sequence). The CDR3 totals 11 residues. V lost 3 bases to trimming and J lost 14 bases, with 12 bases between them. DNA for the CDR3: TGTGCCAGCAGCTTCGGCTCAGGGGTGTATTTT. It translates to CASSFGSGVYF.

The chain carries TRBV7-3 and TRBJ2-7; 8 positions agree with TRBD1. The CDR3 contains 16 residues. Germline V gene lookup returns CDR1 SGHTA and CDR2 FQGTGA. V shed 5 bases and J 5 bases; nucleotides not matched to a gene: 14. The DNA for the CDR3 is TGTGCCAGCAGCCCCCGGGGGACAGGAACGGTCCACGAGCAGTACTTC. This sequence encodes CASSPRGTGTVHEQYF.